This T cell receptor (beta chain) was sequenced in a study of PD-L1 blockade in urothelial cancer. Turning to the study itself: Each patient had 0 to 3 earlier chemotherapy regimens. Median T cell yield from blood was 120,000 to 150,000. Broader study findings: At the 3-week point, tumor-associated blood clones expanded more in durable-benefit patients.

The protocol was immunoSEQ multiplex PCR, while the TCRdb copy is restricted to in-frame clones and leaves out a portion. The data show more than 75,000 clones, approximately 90% seen once. This clone was found once. Its target is not known. This CDR3 is 11 amino acids long. Per the germline V gene, CDR1 is SGHRS and CDR2 is YFSETQ. Trimming removed 6 bases from V and 5 bases from J, with 8 bases in between. This chain connects TRBV5-1 to TRBJ1-2; D is undetermined. This TCR came from a man aged 60 to 69 with urothelial cancer. Sequencing used PBMCs, obtained around atezolizumab (anti-PD-L1) treatment. CDR3 sequence: CASKEIYGYTF. The CDR3 DNA reads TGCGCCAGCAAGGAGATATATGGCTACACCTTC.